These T cell receptor beta chains were read from a single sample in a study of T cells in Graves' hyperthyroidism and ophthalmopathy. TCRdb analysed the multiplex PCR reads with MiXCR anew, one entry per CDR3 protein. The table shows approximately 600,000 distinct CDR3 sequences, with about 15% occurring only once. Sequencing was done on a sample of blood. The receptors come from a woman aged 40 to 49 with Graves' ophthalmopathy. The CDR3 runs from the conserved cysteine through the conserved F or W. A D gene is named only where the DNA matches it firmly. Some rows mark clone size as missing; the rest say once, few, many or name a class of expanded clone.

d_gene	j_gene	v_gene	abundance	CDR3aa	CDR3nt
-	TRBJ2-7	TRBV14	many	CASSPPRGESYEQYF	TGTGCCAGCAGCCCGCCCAGGGGCGAATCCTACGAGCAGTACTTC
-	TRBJ1-2	TRBV6-2/TRBV6-3	many	CASSSHYTPGRNAKPYGYTF	TGTGCCAGCAGTTCCCACTATACCCCTGGACGGAATGCTAAACCGTATGGCTACACCTTC
-	TRBJ2-5	TRBV11-1	many	CASSLGVDQETQYF	TGTGCCAGCAGCTTAGGCGTTGACCAAGAGACCCAGTACTTC
-	TRBJ2-7	TRBV29-1	many	CSVAGPGSYEQYF	TGCAGCGTTGCCGGACCGGGCTCCTACGAGCAGTACTTC
-	TRBJ1-1	TRBV12-3/TRBV12-4	many	CASSLYGKNTEAFF	TGTGCCAGCAGTTTGTATGGGAAGAACACTGAAGCTTTCTTT
-	TRBJ2-7	TRBV14	few	CASSQGPGTYEQYF	TGTGCCAGCAGCCAAGGTCCGGGAACCTACGAGCAGTACTTC
-	TRBJ2-7	TRBV6-6	many	CASRRARDAGPLSSYEQYF	TGTGCCAGCAGACGAGCCCGGGACGCCGGTCCCCTCTCTTCCTACGAGCAGTACTTC
TRBD1	TRBJ1-2	TRBV7-2	many	CASSFTTGGGYTF	TGTGCCAGCAGCTTCACAACAGGGGGCGGCTACACCTTC
-	TRBJ2-7	TRBV7-2	many	CASITGREQYF	TGTGCCAGCATCACGGGACGCGAGCAGTACTTC
TRBD1	TRBJ1-3	TRBV5-1	many	CASSPDTGADTIYF	TGCGCCAGCAGCCCAGATACAGGGGCGGACACCATATATTTT
-	TRBJ1-2	TRBV11-2	few	CASSLFHVGGMAGYTF	TGTGCCAGCAGCTTATTTCACGTCGGGGGGATGGCTGGCTACACCTTC
-	TRBJ2-5	TRBV4-1	-	CASSQESASVQETQYF	TGCGCCAGCAGCCAAGAATCGGCTAGCGTGCAAGAGACCCAGTACTTC
-	TRBJ2-7	TRBV11-2	-	CASNLGSSSYEQYF	TGTGCCAGCAACTTAGGCAGTAGCTCCTACGAGCAGTACTTC
TRBD2	TRBJ2-7	TRBV6-1	few	CASREGLAGYYEQYF	TGTGCCAGCAGAGAAGGACTAGCGGGGTACTACGAGCAGTACTTC
-	TRBJ2-2	TRBV20-1	many	CSAREGRGELFF	TGCAGTGCTAGAGAAGGACGCGGGGAGCTGTTTTTT
-	TRBJ2-5	TRBV6-1	many	CASSEPGDTRAQYF	TGTGCCAGCAGTGAACCCGGTGACACCCGCGCCCAGTACTTC
-	TRBJ2-2	TRBV24-1	many	CATSDTTRVVDTGELFF	TGTGCCACCAGTGATACTACCAGGGTAGTGGACACCGGGGAGCTGTTTTTT
-	TRBJ2-7	TRBV27	-	CASSLSPTGSGYEQYF	TGTGCCAGCAGTTTATCTCCCACAGGGTCGGGATACGAGCAGTACTTC
-	TRBJ2-7	TRBV28	many	CASSLNSPYEQYF	TGTGCCAGCAGTTTAAACTCCCCCTACGAGCAGTACTTC
TRBD1	TRBJ1-2	TRBV29-1	many	CSVLTGDGYTF	TGCAGCGTCCTGACAGGGGATGGCTACACCTTC
TRBD1	TRBJ2-7	TRBV6-5	-	CASSYSMSRGTGEQYF	TGTGCCAGCAGTTACTCGATGAGCAGGGGGACGGGCGAGCAGTACTTC
TRBD2	TRBJ2-5	TRBV5-8	-	CASSLFGGAKGMETQYF	TGTGCCAGCAGCTTGTTCGGGGGGGCTAAGGGAATGGAGACCCAGTACTTC
-	TRBJ2-7	TRBV27	many	CASSLGTGHNYEQYF	TGTGCCAGCAGTTTGGGCACGGGACACAACTACGAGCAGTACTTC
-	TRBJ2-7	TRBV2	many	CASSVGAGEQYF	TGTGCCAGCAGTGTAGGAGCGGGTGAGCAGTACTTC
-	TRBJ2-7	TRBV19	-	CASSIIGTYIGGHYEQYF	TGTGCCAGTAGTATAATTGGGACCTACATCGGCGGGCACTACGAGCAGTACTTC
-	TRBJ2-7	TRBV3-1	-	CASSHRSGEQYF	TGTGCCAGCAGTCACCGGTCGGGCGAGCAGTACTTC
-	TRBJ1-2	TRBV19	-	CASRIGGNYGYTF	TGTGCCAGTAGGATCGGTGGGAACTATGGCTACACCTTC
TRBD1	TRBJ1-4	TRBV28	few	CASTLGQGRGKLFF	TGTGCCAGCACCCTGGGACAGGGGAGGGGAAAACTGTTTTTT
-	TRBJ2-6	TRBV15	many	CATSKQSSGANVLTF	TGTGCCACCAGCAAACAGAGCTCTGGGGCCAACGTCCTGACTTTC
TRBD2	TRBJ2-7	TRBV30	-	CAWSARGRSYEQYF	TGTGCCTGGAGTGCTCGCGGGAGGTCTTACGAGCAGTACTTC
-	TRBJ2-7	TRBV27	-	CASSVRDGDNEQYF	TGTGCCAGCAGTGTCCGGGACGGCGACAACGAGCAGTACTTC
-	TRBJ2-7	TRBV6-2/TRBV6-3	many	CASRSPPWKGTYEQYF	TGTGCCAGCAGGTCTCCCCCGTGGAAGGGGACTTACGAGCAGTACTTC
TRBD1	TRBJ2-7	TRBV6-5	-	CASSYRTGRIYEQYF	TGTGCCAGCAGTTACCGGACAGGGAGAATCTACGAGCAGTACTTC
TRBD1	TRBJ1-2	TRBV11-1	many	CASSPAGGLIQYGYTF	TGTGCCAGCAGCCCGGCAGGGGGCTTGATTCAGTATGGCTACACCTTC
-	TRBJ2-5	TRBV4-2	many	CASSPRGGGTGGETQYF	TGTGCCAGCAGCCCTCGGGGCGGCGGGACGGGTGGGGAGACCCAGTACTTC
-	TRBJ1-5	TRBV5-4	-	CASSLEADSNQPQHF	TGTGCCAGCAGCTTGGAGGCAGATAGCAATCAGCCCCAGCATTTT
TRBD1	TRBJ2-7	TRBV12-3/TRBV12-4	many	CASSLEGTGFNEQYF	TGTGCCAGCAGTTTAGAGGGGACAGGGTTCAACGAGCAGTACTTC
TRBD2	TRBJ2-5	TRBV7-2	many	CASTLAGVRGETQYF	TGTGCCAGCACACTAGCGGGAGTCCGGGGAGAGACCCAGTACTTC
-	TRBJ1-1	TRBV3-1	-	CASSSRDNNTEAFF	TGTGCCAGCAGCTCCCGGGACAACAACACTGAAGCTTTCTTT
-	TRBJ2-6	TRBV19	many	CASRQRADSGANVLTF	TGTGCCAGTAGGCAAAGGGCAGACTCTGGGGCCAACGTCCTGACTTTC
-	TRBJ2-3	TRBV6-5	many	CASSYEVTDTQYF	TGTGCCAGCAGTTACGAGGTCACAGATACGCAGTATTTT
-	TRBJ1-1	TRBV9	many	CASSVLGGTTEAFF	TGTGCCAGCAGCGTCCTAGGAGGGACCACTGAAGCTTTCTTT
TRBD2	TRBJ2-4	TRBV19	-	CASSVPGLAGGSAKNIQYF	TGTGCCAGTAGTGTACCGGGACTAGCGGGAGGCTCGGCCAAAAACATTCAGTACTTC
TRBD2	TRBJ2-7	TRBV7-8	many	CASSPHLGLSLHF	TGTGCCAGCAGCCCCCACTTGGGACTAAGCCTGCACTTC
TRBD1	TRBJ2-2	TRBV9	few	CASSARQGGTGELFF	TGTGCCAGCAGCGCCCGACAGGGGGGCACCGGGGAGCTGTTTTTT
-	TRBJ2-6	TRBV6-2/TRBV6-3	many	CASFLSGANVLTF	TGTGCCAGTTTCCTGTCTGGGGCCAACGTCCTGACTTTC
TRBD1	TRBJ2-7	TRBV25-1	many	CASSESGQASYEQYF	TGTGCCAGCAGTGAATCGGGACAGGCCTCCTACGAGCAGTACTTC
-	TRBJ2-7	TRBV2	many	CASGLRLSSYEQYF	TGTGCCAGTGGACTGCGGTTAAGCTCCTACGAGCAGTACTTC
TRBD1	TRBJ2-4	TRBV6-2/TRBV6-3	-	CASSQFRQGKNIQYF	TGTGCCAGCAGTCAATTCAGACAGGGCAAAAACATTCAGTACTTC